Listed below are T cell receptor beta chains from one sample, sequenced in a study of vaccination and CD4 T cells after COVID-19. Antigens for these TCRs are unknown. TCRdb independently ran MiXCR on the PCR reads; one entry per CDR3 protein. Of approximately 13,000 distinct CDR3 sequences listed, over 60% are singletons. The sample comprised CD4+ T cells from blood, cultured in vitro. These receptors originate from a human donor who had recovered from COVID-19. CDR3s include the opening cysteine and the closing phenylalanine or tryptophan. A D gene is named only where the DNA matches it firmly. The listing skips clone size in some rows; elsewhere it reads once, few, many or a size class.

D: .; V: TRBV5-1; size: .; J: TRBJ2-5; CDR3: CASSLVTGVRETQYF; DNA: TGCGCCAGCAGCTTGGTGACGGGAGTACGGGAGACCCAGTACTTC
D: TRBD1; V: TRBV19; size: .; J: TRBJ2-7; CDR3: CASRPPGTGAYEQYF; DNA: TGTGCCAGTAGACCCCCCGGGACAGGGGCCTACGAGCAGTACTTC
D: TRBD2; V: TRBV6-1; size: .; J: TRBJ2-3; CDR3: CAAQESSGWDTQYF; DNA: TGTGCCGCTCAGGAGTCTAGCGGTTGGGATACGCAGTATTTT
D: TRBD1; V: TRBV19; size: .; J: TRBJ1-1; CDR3: CASSDRGWTEAFF; DNA: TGTGCCAGTAGTGACAGGGGGTGGACTGAAGCTTTCTTT
D: .; V: TRBV30; size: few; J: TRBJ1-1; CDR3: CAWSVGRWMNTEAFF; DNA: TGTGCCTGGAGCGTCGGTAGATGGATGAACACTGAAGCTTTCTTT
D: .; V: TRBV6-4; size: .; J: TRBJ2-3; CDR3: CASSEDPASTDTQYF; DNA: TGTGCCAGCAGTGAGGACCCAGCTTCAACGGATACGCAGTATTTT
D: TRBD2; V: TRBV20-1; size: few; J: TRBJ2-3; CDR3: CSAWTSGKTDTQYF; DNA: TGCAGTGCTTGGACTAGCGGGAAGACAGATACGCAGTATTTT
D: .; V: TRBV5-8; size: .; J: TRBJ1-1; CDR3: CASSWGYPSDTEAFF; DNA: TGTGCCAGCAGCTGGGGGTATCCCTCGGACACTGAAGCTTTCTTT
D: .; V: TRBV20-1; size: few; J: TRBJ2-7; CDR3: CSARAMDGYYEQYF; DNA: TGCAGTGCTAGAGCAATGGACGGCTACTACGAGCAGTACTTC
D: .; V: TRBV2; size: .; J: TRBJ2-5; CDR3: CASSEGVRGGPQETQYF; DNA: TGTGCCAGCAGTGAGGGGGTGAGGGGAGGCCCACAGGAGACCCAGTACTTC
D: .; V: TRBV20-1; size: .; J: TRBJ2-1; CDR3: CSATGDLGRNNEQFF; DNA: TGCAGTGCTACAGGGGATCTTGGCCGGAACAATGAGCAGTTCTTC
D: TRBD1; V: TRBV6-1; size: .; J: TRBJ1-2; CDR3: CASRTGSGQGAKGYTF; DNA: TGTGCCAGCAGAACCGGTAGCGGACAGGGGGCGAAGGGCTACACCTTC
D: TRBD2; V: TRBV2; size: .; J: TRBJ2-1; CDR3: CASGAGGYHEQFF; DNA: TGTGCCAGCGGGGCGGGAGGATACCATGAGCAGTTCTTC
D: .; V: TRBV5-1; size: .; J: TRBJ2-6; CDR3: CASILAGANVLTF; DNA: TGCGCCAGCATCCTGGCTGGGGCCAACGTCCTGACTTTC
D: .; V: TRBV7-3; size: .; J: TRBJ2-1; CDR3: CASSLMGQSDNEQFF; DNA: TGTGCCAGCAGCTTAATGGGGCAGTCAGACAATGAGCAGTTCTTC
D: .; V: TRBV4-3; size: .; J: TRBJ1-2; CDR3: CASSVTGSYGYTF; DNA: TGCGCCAGCAGCGTGACAGGTTCCTATGGCTACACCTTC
D: .; V: TRBV7-9; size: .; J: TRBJ2-7; CDR3: CASSSAGSHEQYF; DNA: TGTGCCAGCAGCTCTGCAGGGTCCCACGAGCAGTACTTC
D: TRBD2; V: TRBV20-1; size: .; J: TRBJ2-1; CDR3: CSARLAVNNEQFF; DNA: TGCAGTGCTAGACTAGCGGTGAACAATGAGCAGTTCTTC
D: .; V: TRBV21-1; size: few; J: TRBJ1-1; CDR3: CASSTRGDLGAFF; DNA: TGTGCCAGCAGCACAAGAGGGGATTTGGGAGCTTTCTTT
D: TRBD2; V: TRBV27; size: .; J: TRBJ2-1; CDR3: CASSPGLAGGNEQFF; DNA: TGTGCCAGCAGTCCGGGACTAGCGGGCGGGAATGAGCAGTTCTTC
D: TRBD1; V: TRBV5-1; size: once; J: TRBJ2-7; CDR3: CASSPTGGLYEQYF; DNA: TGCGCCAGCAGCCCAACAGGGGGCTTATACGAGCAGTACTTC
D: .; V: TRBV23-1; size: .; J: TRBJ2-1; CDR3: CASSPLALAQSSYNEQFF; DNA: TGCGCCAGCAGTCCCCTAGCGCTGGCGCAGAGCTCCTACAATGAGCAGTTCTTC
D: TRBD1; V: TRBV20-1; size: .; J: TRBJ1-2; CDR3: CSAIVRGQSYGYTF; DNA: TGCAGTGCTATCGTCAGGGGGCAGTCTTATGGCTACACCTTC
D: .; V: TRBV11-3; size: once; J: TRBJ1-1; CDR3: CASWRGVGTEAFF; DNA: TGTGCCAGCTGGAGGGGCGTAGGCACTGAAGCTTTCTTT
D: TRBD1; V: TRBV18; size: .; J: TRBJ1-2; CDR3: CASSPPNRGRYGYTF; DNA: TGTGCCAGCTCACCACCGAACAGGGGCCGCTATGGCTACACCTTC
D: .; V: TRBV19; size: .; J: TRBJ1-4; CDR3: CASSKGGQDEKLFF; DNA: TGTGCCAGTAGCAAGGGGGGGCAGGATGAAAAACTGTTTTTT
D: .; V: TRBV12-3/TRBV12-4; size: .; J: TRBJ1-2; CDR3: CASSLPVGYYGYTF; DNA: TGTGCCAGCAGTTTGCCCGTCGGGTACTATGGCTACACCTTC